This T cell receptor (beta chain) emerged from a study of blood T cell repertoires in COVID-19. About the research overall: Donors in the United States, Italy and Spain gave samples during acute or convalescent COVID-19. The cDNA or gDNA used as material had been derived from T cells, B-cell-depleted T cells, or PBMCs.

In the study's own analysis: The assay estimated nucleated cells by amplifying reference gene primers. The table came from immunoSEQ multiplex PCR; TCRdb's copy has only in-frame clones and leaves some out. Clone size and V and J calls were adopted from that table, with D and trimming inferred from the DNA. The data contain about 180,000 clones, about nine tenths of them singletons. The CDR3 length is 13 residues. The germline CDR1 and CDR2 sequences are MNHNY and SVGAGI (reference sequence). Losses at the gene ends were 5 bases for V and 4 bases for J; bases not matched to a gene: 2. The source is a young man who had recovered from COVID-19. The chain carries TRBV6-6 and TRBJ1-1, with TRBD1 identical over 9 bases. Sequenced material: peripheral blood. This CDR3 is CASSRQGGTEAFF. In DNA, the CDR3 is TGTGCCAGCAGTCGACAGGGGGGCACTGAAGCTTTCTTT.